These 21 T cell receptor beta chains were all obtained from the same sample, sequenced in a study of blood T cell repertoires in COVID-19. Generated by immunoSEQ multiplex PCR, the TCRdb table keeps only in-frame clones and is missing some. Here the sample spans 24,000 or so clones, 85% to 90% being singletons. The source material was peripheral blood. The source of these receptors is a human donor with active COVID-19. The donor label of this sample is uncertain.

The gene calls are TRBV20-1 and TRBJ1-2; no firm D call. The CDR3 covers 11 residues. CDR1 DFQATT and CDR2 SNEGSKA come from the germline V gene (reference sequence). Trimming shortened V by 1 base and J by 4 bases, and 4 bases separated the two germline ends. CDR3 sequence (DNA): TGCAGTGCTAGAGGCAGCTATGGCTACACCTTC. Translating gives CSARGSYGYTF.

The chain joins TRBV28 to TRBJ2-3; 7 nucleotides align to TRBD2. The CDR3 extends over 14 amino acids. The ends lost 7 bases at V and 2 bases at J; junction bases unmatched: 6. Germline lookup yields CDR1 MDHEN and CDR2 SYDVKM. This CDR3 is CASKKAGFTDTQYF. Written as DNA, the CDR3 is TGTGCCAGCAAAAAAGCGGGGTTCACAGATACGCAGTATTTT.

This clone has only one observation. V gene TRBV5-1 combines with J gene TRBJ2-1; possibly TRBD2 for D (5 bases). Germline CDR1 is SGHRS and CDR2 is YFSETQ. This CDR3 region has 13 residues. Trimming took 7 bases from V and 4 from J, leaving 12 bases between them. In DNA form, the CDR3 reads TGCGCCAGCCAGATATCGGGATACAATGAGCAGTTCTTC. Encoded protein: CASQISGYNEQFF.

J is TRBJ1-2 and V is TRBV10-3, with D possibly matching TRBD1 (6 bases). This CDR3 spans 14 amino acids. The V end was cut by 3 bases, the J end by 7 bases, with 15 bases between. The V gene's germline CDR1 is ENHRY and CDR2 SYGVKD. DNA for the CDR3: TGTGCCATCAGTGATGACAGGAGGAACCCTGGCTACACCTTC. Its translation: CAISDDRRNPGYTF.

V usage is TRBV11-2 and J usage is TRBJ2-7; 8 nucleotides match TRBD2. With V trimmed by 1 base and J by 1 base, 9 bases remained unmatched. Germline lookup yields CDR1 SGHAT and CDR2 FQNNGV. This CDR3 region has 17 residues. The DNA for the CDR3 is TGTGCCAGCAGCTTAGGTCAGTGGGCTAGCGGGTCCTACGAGCAGTACTTC. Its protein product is CASSLGQWASGSYEQYF.

The DNA of the CDR3 is TGTGCCACCAGCAGACAGGGGGTAACTGGGGCCAACGTCCTGACTTTC. This sequence encodes CATSRQGVTGANVLTF. The chain employs TRBV15 and TRBJ2-6, with 7 bases identical to TRBD1. Germline V CDR1 and CDR2: LNHNV, YYDKDF (reference sequence). This CDR3 contains 16 residues. The trim removed 2 bases at V and 2 bases at J, leaving 3 bases unmatched.

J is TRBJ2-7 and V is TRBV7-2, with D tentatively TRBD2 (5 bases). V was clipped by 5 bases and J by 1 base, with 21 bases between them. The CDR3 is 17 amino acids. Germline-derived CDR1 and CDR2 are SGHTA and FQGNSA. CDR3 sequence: CASSPAPNRGSSYEQYF. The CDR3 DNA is TGTGCCAGCAGCCCAGCTCCTAATCGAGGGTCTTCCTACGAGCAGTACTTC.

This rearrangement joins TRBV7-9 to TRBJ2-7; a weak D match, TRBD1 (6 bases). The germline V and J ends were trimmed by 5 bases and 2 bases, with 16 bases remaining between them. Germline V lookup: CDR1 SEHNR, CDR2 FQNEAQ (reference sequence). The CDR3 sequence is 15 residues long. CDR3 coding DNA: TGTGCCAGCAGCCCAAATACAGGGTGGGCCTACGAGCAGTACTTC. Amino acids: CASSPNTGWAYEQYF.

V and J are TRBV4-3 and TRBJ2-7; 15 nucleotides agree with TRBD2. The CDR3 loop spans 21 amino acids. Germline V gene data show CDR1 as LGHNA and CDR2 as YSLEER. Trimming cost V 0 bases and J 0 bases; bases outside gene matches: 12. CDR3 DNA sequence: TGCGCCAGCAGCCAAGAATTGGGGGGTGGGACTAGCGGGAGGCACTCCTACGAGCAGTACTTC. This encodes CASSQELGGGTSGRHSYEQYF.

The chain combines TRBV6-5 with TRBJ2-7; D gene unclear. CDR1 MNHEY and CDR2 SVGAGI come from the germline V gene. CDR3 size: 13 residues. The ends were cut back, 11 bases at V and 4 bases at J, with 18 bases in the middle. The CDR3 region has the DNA TGTGCCCTTACCCCCAGGCGTGCGTACGAGCAGTACTTC. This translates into CALTPRRAYEQYF.

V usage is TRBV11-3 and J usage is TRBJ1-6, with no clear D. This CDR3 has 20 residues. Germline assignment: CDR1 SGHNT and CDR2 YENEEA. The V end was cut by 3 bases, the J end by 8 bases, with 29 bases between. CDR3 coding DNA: TGTGCCAGCAGCTTTCAATCTCAACCCACCAACAGTCCAATGTATTCACCCCTCCACTTT. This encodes CASSFQSQPTNSPMYSPLHF.

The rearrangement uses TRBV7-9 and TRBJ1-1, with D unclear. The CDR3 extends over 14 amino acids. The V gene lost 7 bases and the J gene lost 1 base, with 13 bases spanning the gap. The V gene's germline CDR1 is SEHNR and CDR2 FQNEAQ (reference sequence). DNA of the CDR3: TGTGCCAGCACCCTTAGTGCAGGGAACACTGAAGCTTTCTTT. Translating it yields CASTLSAGNTEAFF.

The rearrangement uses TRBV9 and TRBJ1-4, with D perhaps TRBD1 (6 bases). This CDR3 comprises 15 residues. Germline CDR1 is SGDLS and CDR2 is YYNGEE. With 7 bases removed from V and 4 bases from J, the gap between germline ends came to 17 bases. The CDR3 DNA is TGTGCCAGCGCCGAGGGGGGGAGCAGTAATGAAAAACTGTTTTTT. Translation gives CASAEGGSSNEKLFF.

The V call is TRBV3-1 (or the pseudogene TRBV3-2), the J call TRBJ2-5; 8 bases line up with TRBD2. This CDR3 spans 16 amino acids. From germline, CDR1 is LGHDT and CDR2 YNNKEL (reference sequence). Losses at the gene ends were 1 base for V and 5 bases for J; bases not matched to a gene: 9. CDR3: CASSQGEIAGYETQYF. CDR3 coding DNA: TGTGCCAGCAGCCAAGGGGAAATAGCGGGGTACGAGACCCAGTACTTC.

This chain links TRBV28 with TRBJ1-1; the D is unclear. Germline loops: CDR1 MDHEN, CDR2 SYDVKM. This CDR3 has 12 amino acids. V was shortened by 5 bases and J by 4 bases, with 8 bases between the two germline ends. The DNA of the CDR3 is TGTGCCAGCAGTCCCCAATCCACTGAAGCTTTCTTT. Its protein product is CASSPQSTEAFF.

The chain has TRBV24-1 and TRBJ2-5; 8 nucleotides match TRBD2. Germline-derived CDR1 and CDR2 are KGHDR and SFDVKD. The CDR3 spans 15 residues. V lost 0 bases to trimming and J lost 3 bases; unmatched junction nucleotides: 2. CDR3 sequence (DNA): TGTGCCACCAGTGATTTGGTTAGCGGGAAAGAGACCCAGTACTTC. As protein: CATSDLVSGKETQYF.

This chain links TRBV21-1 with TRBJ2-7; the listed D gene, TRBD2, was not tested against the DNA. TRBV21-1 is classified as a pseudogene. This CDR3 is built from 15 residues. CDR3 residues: CASSVRRGGTHEQYF. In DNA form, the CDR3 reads TGTGCCAGCAGCGTCCGACGGGGAGGGACCCACGAGCAGTACTTC.

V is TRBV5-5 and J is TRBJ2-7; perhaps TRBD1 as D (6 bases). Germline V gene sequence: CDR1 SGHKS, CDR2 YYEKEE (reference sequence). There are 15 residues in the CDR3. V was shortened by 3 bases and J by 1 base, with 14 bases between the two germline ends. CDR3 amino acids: CASSSINRVSYEQYF. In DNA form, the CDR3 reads TGTGCCAGCAGCTCGATAAACAGGGTGTCCTACGAGCAGTACTTC.

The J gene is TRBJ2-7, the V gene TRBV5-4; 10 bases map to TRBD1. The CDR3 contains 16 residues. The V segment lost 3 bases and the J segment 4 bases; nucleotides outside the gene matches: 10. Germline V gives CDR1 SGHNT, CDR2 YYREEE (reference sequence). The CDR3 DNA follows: TGTGCCAGCAGCTCGGCCGGGACAGGGGAAGGGTACGAGCAGTACTTC. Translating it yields CASSSAGTGEGYEQYF.

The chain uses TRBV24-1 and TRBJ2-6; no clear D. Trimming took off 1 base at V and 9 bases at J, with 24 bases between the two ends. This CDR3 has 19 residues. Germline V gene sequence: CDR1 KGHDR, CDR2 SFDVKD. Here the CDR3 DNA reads TGTGCCACCAGTGATTTCGGCCCGGGTACGGGTGATTGGTTCAACGTCCTGACTTTC. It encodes CATSDFGPGTGDWFNVLTF.

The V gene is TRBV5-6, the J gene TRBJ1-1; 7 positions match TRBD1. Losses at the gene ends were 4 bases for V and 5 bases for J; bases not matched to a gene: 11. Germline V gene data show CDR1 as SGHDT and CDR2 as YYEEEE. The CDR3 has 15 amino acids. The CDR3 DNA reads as TGTGCCAGCAGCACTCCCGGAAGGGGGCGGACTGAAGCTTTCTTT. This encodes CASSTPGRGRTEAFF.